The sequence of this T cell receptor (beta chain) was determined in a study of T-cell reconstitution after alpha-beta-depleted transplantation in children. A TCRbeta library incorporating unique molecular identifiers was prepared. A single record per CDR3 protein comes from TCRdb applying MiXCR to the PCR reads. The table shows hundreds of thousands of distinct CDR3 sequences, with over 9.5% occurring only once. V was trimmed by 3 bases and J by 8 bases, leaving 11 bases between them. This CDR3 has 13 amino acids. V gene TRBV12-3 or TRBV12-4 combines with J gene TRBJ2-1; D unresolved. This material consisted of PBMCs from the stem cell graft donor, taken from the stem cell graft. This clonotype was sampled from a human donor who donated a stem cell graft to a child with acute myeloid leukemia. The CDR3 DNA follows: TGTGCCAGCAGTTTTGTCAGGAGCGATGAGCAGTTCTTC. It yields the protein CASSFVRSDEQFF.